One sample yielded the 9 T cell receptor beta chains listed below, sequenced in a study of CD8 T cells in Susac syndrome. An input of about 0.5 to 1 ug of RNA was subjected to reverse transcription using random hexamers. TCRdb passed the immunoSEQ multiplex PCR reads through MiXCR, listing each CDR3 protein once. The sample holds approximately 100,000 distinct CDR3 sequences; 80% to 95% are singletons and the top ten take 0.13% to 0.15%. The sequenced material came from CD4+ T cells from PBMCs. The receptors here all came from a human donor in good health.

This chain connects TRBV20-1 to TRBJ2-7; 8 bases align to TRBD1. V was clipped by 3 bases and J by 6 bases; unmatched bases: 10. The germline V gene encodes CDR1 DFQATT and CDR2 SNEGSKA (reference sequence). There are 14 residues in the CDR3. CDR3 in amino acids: CSARGATGAGEQYF. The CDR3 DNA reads TGCAGTGCTAGGGGCGCGACAGGGGCGGGCGAGCAGTACTTC.

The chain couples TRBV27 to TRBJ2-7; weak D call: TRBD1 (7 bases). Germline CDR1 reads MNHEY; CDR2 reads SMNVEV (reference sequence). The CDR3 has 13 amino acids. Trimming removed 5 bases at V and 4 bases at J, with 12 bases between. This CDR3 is CASSAGQMYEQYF. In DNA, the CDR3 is TGTGCCAGCAGTGCGGGACAGATGTACGAGCAGTACTTC.

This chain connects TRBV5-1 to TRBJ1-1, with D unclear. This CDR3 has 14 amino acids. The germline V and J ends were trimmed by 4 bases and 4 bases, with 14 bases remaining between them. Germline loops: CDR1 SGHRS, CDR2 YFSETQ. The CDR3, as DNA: TGCGCCAGCAGCCTGGAGAAACCGGGCACTGAAGCTTTCTTT. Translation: CASSLEKPGTEAFF. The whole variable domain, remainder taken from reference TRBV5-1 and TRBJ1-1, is KAGVTQTPRYLIKTRGQQVTLSCSPISGHRSVSWYQQTPGQGLQFLFEYFSETQRNKGNFPGRFSGRQFSNSRSEMNVSTLELGDSALYLCASSLEKPGTEAFFGQGTRLTVV.

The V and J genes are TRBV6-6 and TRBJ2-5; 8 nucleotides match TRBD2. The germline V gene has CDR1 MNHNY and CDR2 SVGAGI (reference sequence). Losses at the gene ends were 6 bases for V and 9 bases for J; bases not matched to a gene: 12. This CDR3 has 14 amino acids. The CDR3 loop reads CASSLGSGVMPQYF. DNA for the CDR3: TGTGCCAGCAGCCTAGGTAGCGGGGTAATGCCCCAGTACTTC.

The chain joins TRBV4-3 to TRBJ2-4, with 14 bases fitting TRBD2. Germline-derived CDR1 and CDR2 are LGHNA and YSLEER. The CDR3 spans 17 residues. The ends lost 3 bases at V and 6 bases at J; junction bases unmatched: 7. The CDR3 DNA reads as TGCGCCAGCAGCCACGGACTAGCGGGAGGACGTGGAAACATTCAGTACTTC. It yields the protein CASSHGLAGGRGNIQYF.

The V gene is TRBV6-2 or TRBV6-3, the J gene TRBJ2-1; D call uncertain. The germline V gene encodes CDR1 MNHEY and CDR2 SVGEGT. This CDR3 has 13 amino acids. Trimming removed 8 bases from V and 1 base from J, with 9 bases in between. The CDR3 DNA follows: TGTGCCAGCCAAGTGGGATCCTACAATGAGCAGTTCTTC. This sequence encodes CASQVGSYNEQFF.

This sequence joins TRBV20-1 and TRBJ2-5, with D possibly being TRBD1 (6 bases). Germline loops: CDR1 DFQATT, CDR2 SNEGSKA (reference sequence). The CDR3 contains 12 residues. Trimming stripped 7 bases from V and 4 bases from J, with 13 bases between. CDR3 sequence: CSGSQGRETQYF. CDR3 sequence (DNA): TGCAGTGGGTCGCAGGGGAGAGAGACCCAGTACTTC.

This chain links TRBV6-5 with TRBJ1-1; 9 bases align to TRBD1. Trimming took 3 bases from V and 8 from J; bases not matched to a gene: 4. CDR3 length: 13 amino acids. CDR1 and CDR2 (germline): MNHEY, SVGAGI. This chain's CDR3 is CASSYWDREEAFF. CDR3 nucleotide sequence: TGTGCCAGCAGTTATTGGGACAGGGAAGAAGCTTTCTTT.

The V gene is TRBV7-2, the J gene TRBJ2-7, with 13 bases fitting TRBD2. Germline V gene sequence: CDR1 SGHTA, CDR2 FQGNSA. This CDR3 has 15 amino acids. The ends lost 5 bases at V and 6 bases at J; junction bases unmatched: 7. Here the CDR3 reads CASSPRTSGGREQYF. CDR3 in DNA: TGTGCCAGCAGCCCTAGGACTAGCGGGGGACGCGAGCAGTACTTC.